The clone carrying this TCR beta chain was observed a few times. Its antigen is currently unknown. The sample comes from a study of post-analysis software for immune sequencing data. Study-wide background: Multiple sclerosis in the patients followed relapsing-remitting, secondary progressive and progressive-relapsing courses. Study findings and constraints: Under F measure analysis, samples from one preparation batch co-clustered strongly. Among a few TRBV segments more frequent in patients than controls were TRBV5-6, TRBV5-1 and TRBV20-1. Multiple sclerosis patients had significantly lower normalized Chao1 diversity than controls.

Unique molecular identifiers were present in the TCR beta cDNA libraries. T cells numbering roughly 0.85 to 11 million yielded around 500,000 cDNA molecules. Each CDR3 protein is one row after TCRdb ran MiXCR on the PCR reads. The profile covers some 890,000 distinct CDR3 sequences, with roughly 58% appearing a single time and 4.6% taken by the ten largest. V lost 6 bases to trimming and J lost 8 bases; unmatched junction nucleotides: 12. This CDR3 comprises 16 residues. Germline V gene lookup returns CDR1 LGHDT and CDR2 YNNKEL (reference sequence). The sequenced material came from blood. This sequence was found in a girl aged 10 to 17 with multiple sclerosis. The chain uses TRBV3-1 and TRBJ2-1, with 11 bases matching TRBD1. Here the CDR3 reads CASRPLGDRGVDEQFF. The CDR3 coding sequence is TGTGCCAGCAGACCCCTTGGGGACAGGGGGGTCGATGAGCAGTTCTTC.